The clone carrying this TCR beta chain turned up a few times. What it binds is not known. Investigators treated the graft tissue so that it released intraepithelial and lamina propria lymphocytes. Germline lookup yields CDR1 SGHRS and CDR2 YFSETQ. CDR3 length: 16 residues. Trimming took 2 bases from V and 2 from J; bases not matched to a gene: 5. These data belong to a study of graft-versus-host responses after intestinal transplantation. Overall study context: Anti-thymocyte globulin induction preceded approximately three years of tacrolimus and steroid maintenance in all recipients.

Study-level results: Patients with graft-donor T cell macrochimerism had high graft-versus-host to host-versus-graft clonal ratios in allografts. Early HvG declines after transplant were associated with peak circulating GvH clone levels.

Method: immunoSEQ multiplex PCR; TCRdb's copy keeps in-frame clones and lacks some. The sample carries about 13,000 clones, about 67% recorded once. The TCR comes from a human patient who received an intestinal transplant, so some T cells may come from the graft donor. Sequenced here: ileum tissue, sampled 16 days after intestinal transplant. The V and J genes are TRBV5-1 and TRBJ2-1; 9 nucleotides agree with TRBD2. The CDR3 spells CASSFGVAGAYNEQFF. For the CDR3, the DNA is TGCGCCAGCAGCTTTGGGGTAGCGGGGGCCTACAATGAGCAGTTCTTC.